The 5 T cell receptor beta chains below all came from one sample that was sequenced in a study of type 1 regulatory T cells. Via MiXCR, TCRdb re-called the reads, giving one row per CDR3 protein. The table records more than 20,000 distinct CDR3 sequences, about two thirds of them present only once. For these TCRs, the target antigens are not known. Sequenced: cultured T cells, either the whole culture or a sorted T cell fraction (not recorded which). Described subset: Tr1-enriched cell product generated in vitro against host alloantigens. Receptors were obtained from a human donor in good health.

Turning to this clonotype: In this CDR3 the conserved last residue, phenylalanine or tryptophan, is missing, so a read error is likely. This chain uses TRBV6-5 with TRBJ1-5, with D unresolved. The CDR3 is 16 amino acids. V lost 7 bases, J lost 0 bases, and 16 bases lay in between. CDR1 MNHEY and CDR2 SVGAGI come from the germline V gene. The CDR3 sequence is CASKGAGDDSNQPQHL. The CDR3 DNA is TGTGCCAGCAAGGGTGCTGGGGATGATAGCAATCAGCCCCAGCATTTG.

The rearrangement joins TRBV5-1 to TRBJ1-1, with 9 bases lining up with TRBD1. The CDR3 runs to 14 residues. The germline CDR1 and CDR2 sequences are SGHRS and YFSETQ. The V segment lost 4 bases and the J segment 4 bases; nucleotides outside the gene matches: 5. CDR3 DNA: TGCGCCAGCAGCCCCGGGACAGGGTTCACTGAAGCTTTCTTT. It yields the protein CASSPGTGFTEAFF.

V gene TRBV5-1 combines with J gene TRBJ2-4; no definite D call. The CDR3 is made up of 16 amino acids. Between the trimmed V and J ends, which lost 4 bases and 1 base, there was a span of 15 bases. Germline lookup yields CDR1 SGHRS and CDR2 YFSETQ. The CDR3 reads CASSLGPITAKNIQYF. The CDR3, as DNA: TGCGCCAGCAGCCTTGGCCCCATAACGGCCAAAAACATTCAGTACTTC.

As concerns this clonotype: This likely comes from a read error, as the CDR3 has no conserved phenylalanine or tryptophan at its end. No DNA is shown, since the ends of the CDR3 on it are uncertain; the CDR3 is the one TCRdb lists. The J gene is TRBJ2-1, the V gene TRBV7-9. Germline V gene sequence: CDR1 SEHNR, CDR2 FQNEAQ (reference sequence). From its first to its last residue, the CDR3 has 11 amino acids. CDR3 protein: CASSLVREVVI.

The chain joins TRBV4-1 to TRBJ1-2, with 7 bases identical to TRBD1. J was trimmed by 7 bases and V by 4 bases; bases with no gene match: 9. The CDR3 runs 14 residues. CDR1 is MGHRA and CDR2 is YSYEKL in the germline V gene. In nucleotides, the CDR3 is TGCGCCAGCAGCCTCAGGGGGGGCGAGAGTGGCTACACCTTC. It yields the protein CASSLRGGESGYTF.